The rows below give T cell receptor beta chains drawn from one sample of a study of blood T cell repertoires in COVID-19. Generated by immunoSEQ multiplex PCR, the TCRdb table keeps only in-frame clones and is missing some. This sample yields roughly 54,000 clones, of which 91% are seen a single time; about 7% belongs to the top ten. The source material was peripheral blood. These receptors all come from a woman between 55 and 75 years old with active or convalescent COVID-19. Each CDR3 is given with its conserved first and last residue. A D gene is named only where the DNA matches it firmly. Clone size is shown for a subset of rows, as once, few, many or a class of expanded clone.

TRBJ1-6	-	TRBV2	TRBD1	CASRADRGGFSPLHF	TGTGCCAGCAGAGCCGACAGGGGCGGATTTTCACCCCTCCACTTT
TRBJ1-2	-	TRBV30	TRBD1	CAWSVQGGAPGYTF	TGTGCCTGGAGTGTACAGGGGGGCGCGCCCGGCTACACCTTC
TRBJ2-7	-	TRBV23-1	-	CASSQGALLYEQYF	TGCGCCAGCAGTCAGGGGGCCCTTCTCTACGAGCAGTACTTC
TRBJ1-3	-	TRBV18	TRBD1	CASSPTTGPGNTIYF	TGTGCCAGCTCACCTACGACAGGGCCGGGAAACACCATATATTTT
TRBJ2-2	-	TRBV7-6	TRBD2	CASSFASGRVDTGELFF	TGTGCCAGCAGCTTTGCGAGCGGGAGGGTCGACACCGGGGAGCTGTTTTTT
TRBJ1-1	-	TRBV5-1	TRBD1	CASSPQGYTEAFF	TGCGCCAGCAGCCCACAGGGGTACACTGAAGCTTTCTTT
TRBJ2-1	once	TRBV5-3	-	CARSLRLGDTNEQFF	TGTGCCAGAAGCTTGCGCCTGGGAGACACCAATGAGCAGTTCTTC
TRBJ2-2	-	TRBV9	-	CASSVGVRGSTGELFF	TGTGCCAGCAGCGTAGGCGTTCGGGGATCTACCGGGGAGCTGTTTTTT
TRBJ2-4	-	TRBV28	-	CASGGGPPKNIQYF	TGTGCCTCCGGAGGGGGCCCGCCCAAAAACATTCAGTACTTC
TRBJ1-1	-	TRBV7-9	-	CASSLQDKAFF	TGTGCCAGCAGCTTACAGGATAAAGCTTTCTTT
TRBJ2-7	-	TRBV15	-	CATSRGFDRSLREQYF	TGTGCCACCAGCAGAGGTTTCGACAGGTCCCTACGGGAGCAGTACTTC
TRBJ2-2	-	TRBV2	TRBD1	CASSRQGAKTGELFF	TGTGCCAGCAGCAGACAGGGGGCAAAAACCGGGGAGCTGTTTTTT
TRBJ1-5	-	TRBV28	-	CASRSSGQPQHF	TGTGCCAGCAGGTCTTCAGGTCAGCCCCAGCATTTT
TRBJ2-7	-	TRBV5-1	-	CASSSGTIGPRQNEQYF	TGCGCCAGCAGCTCGGGAACTATCGGACCCCGGCAGAACGAGCAGTACTTC
TRBJ1-2	few	TRBV30	-	CAWSGGLDSPNYGYTF	TGTGCCTGGAGTGGGGGCTTAGACAGTCCTAACTATGGCTACACCTTC
TRBJ2-1	-	TRBV29-1	-	CSADGLSSSYNEQFF	TGCAGCGCAGATGGACTGTCAAGCTCCTACAATGAGCAGTTCTTC
TRBJ2-2	-	TRBV9	TRBD2	CASSVTLAGDTGELFF	TGTGCCAGCAGCGTGACACTAGCGGGGGACACCGGGGAGCTGTTTTTT
TRBJ1-2	-	TRBV6-5	TRBD1	CASSSGQGLYGYTF	TGTGCCAGCAGTTCGGGACAGGGCCTATATGGCTACACCTTC
TRBJ1-2	-	TRBV30	-	CAWTSGYYGYTF	TGTGCCTGGACATCGGGGTACTATGGCTACACCTTC
TRBJ1-6	-	TRBV3-1/TRBV3-2	-	CASSLEPRGYNSPLHF	TGTGCCAGCAGCCTAGAGCCCAGGGGTTATAATTCACCCCTCCACTTT
TRBJ2-1	-	TRBV6-5	-	CASTRRNSNEQFF	TGTGCCAGCACTCGGCGGAATAGCAATGAGCAGTTCTTC
TRBJ2-2	-	TRBV18	-	CASSPPSRGGTGELFF	TGTGCCAGCTCACCACCGTCCCGGGGAGGCACCGGGGAGCTGTTTTTT
TRBJ2-7	-	TRBV7-8	TRBD2	CASSLGPAGYEQYF	TGTGCCAGCAGCTTAGGCCCAGCGGGGTACGAGCAGTACTTC
TRBJ1-5	-	TRBV28	TRBD1	CASSLFGQGGNQPQHF	TGTGCCAGCAGTTTATTCGGACAGGGGGGCAATCAGCCCCAGCATTTT
TRBJ1-5	-	TRBV30	TRBD1	CAWSGKTGFSQPQHF	TGTGCCTGGAGTGGCAAGACAGGGTTTAGTCAGCCCCAGCATTTT
TRBJ1-6	-	TRBV19	-	CASRTQGRSNSPLHF	TGTGCCAGTAGGACCCAGGGAAGGTCTAATTCACCCCTCCACTTT
TRBJ1-3	-	TRBV4-3	-	CASSQEPVSGNTIYF	TGCGCCAGCAGCCAAGAGCCGGTCTCTGGAAACACCATATATTTT
TRBJ1-1	-	TRBV28	-	CAVGGTEAFF	TGTGCTGTCGGTGGCACTGAAGCTTTCTTT
TRBJ1-2	-	TRBV15	TRBD1	CATRPRTGDYGYTF	TGTGCCACCAGACCCAGGACAGGGGACTATGGCTACACCTTC
TRBJ2-7	-	TRBV5-1	-	CASSLVPGNSYEQYF	TGCGCCAGCAGCTTGGTTCCAGGGAACTCCTACGAGCAGTACTTC
TRBJ2-7	-	TRBV3-1/TRBV3-2	TRBD2	CASSRKTSGSYEQYF	TGTGCCAGCAGCCGAAAGACTAGCGGATCCTACGAGCAGTACTTC
TRBJ2-1	-	TRBV6-5	-	CASRAGLPYNEQFF	TGTGCCAGCAGGGCGGGACTGCCCTACAATGAGCAGTTCTTC
TRBJ2-3	-	TRBV9	-	CASSVVTSSDTQYF	TGTGCCAGCAGCGTCGTGACTTCCTCAGATACGCAGTATTTT
TRBJ2-1	-	TRBV7-2	TRBD1	CASSYRQGASNEQFF	TGTGCCAGCAGCTACCGACAGGGGGCGAGCAATGAGCAGTTCTTC
TRBJ2-1	-	TRBV30	-	CAWSPSYNEQFF	TGTGCCTGGAGTCCGTCCTACAATGAGCAGTTCTTC
TRBJ2-7	-	TRBV12-3/TRBV12-4	-	CASQRGYEQYF	TGTGCCAGCCAGAGAGGTTACGAGCAGTACTTC